Each of the 25 T cell receptor beta chains below was sequenced from the same sample in a study of T-cell reconstitution after alpha-beta-depleted transplantation in children. For TCRbeta, the library was prepared with unique molecular identifiers. From the PCR reads, TCRdb called clonotypes with MiXCR, one entry per CDR3 protein. The repertoire has 450,000 to 550,000 distinct CDR3 sequences, over 10% of them found once; the top ten carry less than 15%. This specimen was PBMCs, mostly from graft donor cells, taken 180 days after TCRalphabeta/CD19-depleted stem cell transplant. Receptors originate from a female patient aged 2-10 years who had a stem cell transplant for aplastic anemia, so the T cells may come from the graft donor.

V is TRBV7-2 and J is TRBJ1-1, with 8 positions matching TRBD1. This CDR3 has 15 residues. The germline V gene has CDR1 SGHTA and CDR2 FQGNSA. Germline trimming cut 5 bases from V and 1 base from J; bases unmatched to any gene: 6. The DNA for the CDR3 is TGTGCCAGCAGCATCGCCGGGACAGGGAACACTGAAGCTTTCTTT. The encoded protein is CASSIAGTGNTEAFF.

This clonotype was observed a few times. The V and J genes are TRBV28 and TRBJ1-1; D possibly corresponds to TRBD1 (5 bases). The CDR3 covers 14 residues. The V end lost 6 bases, the J end lost 0 bases, and 11 bases lay between the germline ends. Germline V CDR1 and CDR2: MDHEN, SYDVKM. This CDR3 reads CASRTGFMNTEAFF. CDR3 bases: TGTGCCAGCAGAACAGGTTTCATGAACACTGAAGCTTTCTTT. Combining the CDR3 with reference TRBV28 and TRBJ1-1 gives the whole variable domain DVKVTQSSRYLVKRTGEKVFLECVQDMDHENMFWYRQDPGLGLRLIYFSYDVKMKEKGDIPEGYSVSREKKERFSLILESASTNQTSMYLCASRTGFMNTEAFFGQGTRLTVV.

This clonotype showed up many times. V gene TRBV20-1 combines with J gene TRBJ2-2; TRBD1 matches at 12 bases. Germline V CDR1 and CDR2: DFQATT, SNEGSKA (reference sequence). V dropped 0 bases and J dropped 6; count of bases not matched to a gene: 8. This CDR3 is built from 17 residues. The CDR3 sequence is CSARDLGTGGASGELFF. The DNA for the CDR3 is TGCAGTGCTAGAGATTTGGGGACAGGGGGCGCGTCCGGGGAGCTGTTTTTT.

The rearrangement links TRBV3-1 to TRBJ2-1; perhaps TRBD2 as D (6 bases). This CDR3 is built from 15 residues. V shed 5 bases and J shed 6 bases, with 17 bases lying between them. Per the germline V gene, CDR1 is LGHDT and CDR2 is YNNKEL (reference sequence). CDR3 sequence: CASSARDRLGNEQFF. The CDR3 bases are TGTGCCAGCAGCGCGCGGGATCGGCTCGGCAATGAGCAGTTCTTC.

The chain couples TRBV19 to TRBJ1-1; D remains unclear. The CDR3 length is 15 residues. V lost 5 bases and J lost 6, with 19 bases in between. CDR1 is LNHDA, CDR2 SQIVND, per germline (reference sequence). For the CDR3, the DNA is TGTGCCAGTAGTGAAACCCCGGCAGGCCCTTCTGAAGCTTTCTTT. Translated, it gives CASSETPAGPSEAFF.

The chain's CDR3 is CASSHTSRGMPNTGELFF. CDR3 nucleotides: TGTGCCAGCAGCCACACCTCACGGGGGATGCCGAACACCGGGGAGCTGTTTTTT. This chain uses TRBV13 with TRBJ2-2; D is perhaps TRBD2 (6 bases). Germline V gene data show CDR1 as PRHDT and CDR2 as FYEKMQ (reference sequence). V shed 5 bases and J shed 0 bases, with 19 bases lying between them. The CDR3 covers 18 residues.

This clonotype has a handful of counts. The chain combines TRBV6-2 or TRBV6-3 with TRBJ2-7; the D call may be TRBD1 or TRBD2 (5 bases each). The CDR3 spans 15 residues. The V end lost 1 base, the J end lost 5 bases, and 15 bases lay between the germline ends. Germline V gene sequence: CDR1 MNHEY, CDR2 SVGEGT. In DNA, the CDR3 is TGTGCCAGCAGTTACTGGGACCCCTGGACCCACGAGCAGTACTTC. It codes for CASSYWDPWTHEQYF.

This clonotype has a handful of counts. The rearrangement links TRBV10-2 to TRBJ2-1; 9 nucleotides agree with TRBD1. V was pared by 7 bases and J by 4 bases, with 11 bases of the junction left unmatched. The germline gives CDR1 WSHSY, CDR2 SAAADI. The CDR3 is 16 residues long. CDR3 in DNA: TGCGCCAGCAATCCTCTCCGACAGGGGGGGTACAATGAGCAGTTCTTC. Amino acids: CASNPLRQGGYNEQFF.

The chain couples TRBV19 to TRBJ2-1, with D unresolved. Per the germline V gene, CDR1 is LNHDA and CDR2 is SQIVND (reference sequence). With 1 base removed from V and 7 bases from J, the gap between germline ends came to 5 bases. This CDR3 is built from 12 residues. This CDR3 is CASSIARNEQFF. The CDR3 nucleotides are TGTGCCAGTAGTATAGCCCGGAATGAGCAGTTCTTC. Together with reference TRBV19 and TRBJ2-1, the CDR3 gives the full variable domain: DGGITQSPKYLFRKEGQNVTLSCEQNLNHDAMYWYRQDPGQGLRLIYYSQIVNDFQKGDIAEGYSVSREKKESFPLTVTSAQKNPTAFYLCASSIARNEQFFGPGTRLTVL.

The chain employs TRBV28 and TRBJ2-7; TRBD1 aligns across 7 bases. After removal of 8 bases from V and 6 bases from J, the junction contained 16 bases not matched to a gene. This CDR3 is 15 amino acids long. Germline V gene sequence: CDR1 MDHEN, CDR2 SYDVKM. In DNA form, the CDR3 reads TGTGCCAGCCGCAACCCCAGGACAGGAAGACTCGAGCAGTACTTC. Residues: CASRNPRTGRLEQYF.

V gene TRBV7-2 combines with J gene TRBJ1-1; D remains unclear. The germline V gene encodes CDR1 SGHTA and CDR2 FQGNSA. Trimming shortened V by 5 bases and J by 4 bases, and 11 bases separated the two germline ends. The length of the CDR3 is 13 residues. The CDR3 protein is CASSGVPGTEAFF. The CDR3 nucleotides read TGTGCCAGCAGCGGGGTCCCCGGCACTGAAGCTTTCTTT.

The sample holds a few counts of this clonotype. This chain connects TRBV29-1 to TRBJ1-3; no clear D gene. Trimming cost V 7 bases and J 1 base, with 14 bases left between them. The CDR3 extends over 14 amino acids. Per the germline V gene, CDR1 is SQVTM and CDR2 is ANQGSEA. The CDR3 nucleotides read TGCAGCGCCGCGGACCGGAGGTCTGGAAACACCATATATTTT. This gives the protein CSAADRRSGNTIYF.

The sample holds a few counts of this clonotype. The chain links TRBV7-2 to TRBJ2-7; possibly TRBD2 for D (7 bases). There are 15 residues in the CDR3. Germline loops: CDR1 SGHTA, CDR2 FQGNSA. The germline V and J ends were trimmed by 5 bases and 5 bases, with 19 bases remaining between them. CDR3 nucleotides: TGTGCCAGCAGCCGGGGGGCCCGAGCGGTTAACGAGCAGTACGTC. Translation: CASSRGARAVNEQYV.

This clonotype was picked up a small number of times. The chain recombines TRBV18 with TRBJ2-7, with D possibly TRBD1 on 6 matching bases. The V and J ends lost 5 bases and 0 bases respectively, with 17 bases between them. The germline V gene has CDR1 KGHSH and CDR2 LQKENI. The CDR3 spans 16 residues. The CDR3 region is CASSFWDTPVSYEQYF. The CDR3 DNA is TGTGCCAGCTCATTTTGGGACACCCCGGTCTCCTACGAGCAGTACTTC. The whole variable domain, filled in from reference TRBV18 and TRBJ2-7, reads NAGVMQNPRHLVRRRGQEARLRCSPMKGHSHVYWYRQLPEEGLKFMVYLQKENIIDESGMPKERFSAEFPKEGPSILRIQQVVRGDSAAYFCASSFWDTPVSYEQYFGPGTRLTVT.

This chain uses TRBV7-2 with TRBJ2-5, with 7 bases fitting TRBD1. This CDR3 contains 16 residues. V gave up 0 bases and J gave up 0 bases; unmatched junction bases: 4. CDR1 is SGHTA and CDR2 is FQGNSA in the germline V gene. The CDR3 protein is CASSLADRRYQETQYF. The CDR3 nucleotides read TGTGCCAGCAGCTTAGCGGACAGGCGGTACCAAGAGACCCAGTACTTC. The full variable domain, completed using reference TRBV7-2 and TRBJ2-5, is GAGVSQSPSNKVTEKGKDVELRCDPISGHTALYWYRQSLGQGLEFLIYFQGNSAPDKSGLPSDRFSAERTGGSVSTLTIQRTQQEDSAVYLCASSLADRRYQETQYFGPGTRLLVL.

This sequence joins TRBV20-1 and TRBJ1-4; 9 nucleotides line up with TRBD1. Germline V lookup: CDR1 DFQATT, CDR2 SNEGSKA (reference sequence). J was trimmed by 8 bases and V by 1 base; bases with no gene match: 20. CDR3 length equals 19 residues. This CDR3 is CSARAERDRVIDLEEKLFF. CDR3 bases: TGCAGTGCTAGAGCGGAACGGGACAGGGTTATAGATCTCGAGGAAAAACTGTTTTTT.

This clonotype was picked up a small number of times. J is TRBJ2-3 and V is TRBV4-3; 12 bases align to TRBD2. Germline values: CDR1 LGHNA, CDR2 YSLEER. With V trimmed by 1 base and J by 3 bases, 5 bases remained unmatched. The CDR3 consists of 17 residues. CDR3 bases: TGCGCCAGCAGCCAAGTACTAGCGGGAGGCGCGACAGATACGCAGTATTTT. Amino acids: CASSQVLAGGATDTQYF.

This clonotype was picked up a small number of times. This chain uses TRBV18 with TRBJ2-1, with 13 bases aligning to TRBD2. The CDR3 consists of 16 residues. Trimming cost V 2 bases and J 6 bases; bases outside gene matches: 4. Germline assignment: CDR1 KGHSH and CDR2 LQKENI. CDR3 residues: CASSPYGTSGINEQFF. In DNA form, the CDR3 reads TGTGCCAGCTCACCATACGGGACTAGCGGGATCAATGAGCAGTTCTTC.

This sequence joins TRBV29-1 and TRBJ2-5; D unresolved. Trimming took 1 base from V and 0 from J, leaving 24 bases between them. The CDR3 sequence is 19 residues long. Germline-derived CDR1 and CDR2 are SQVTM and ANQGSEA. CDR3 amino acids: CSVEVIYGTGGKYQETQYF. The CDR3 DNA follows: TGCAGCGTTGAAGTTATTTATGGTACTGGCGGCAAGTACCAAGAGACCCAGTACTTC. Looking up the rest from reference TRBV29-1 and TRBJ2-5 gives the full variable domain: SAVISQKPSRDICQRGTSLTIQCQVDSQVTMMFWYRQQPGQSLTLIATANQGSEATYESGFVIDKFPISRPNLTFSTLTVSNMSPEDSSIYLCSVEVIYGTGGKYQETQYFGPGTRLLVL.

The CDR3 protein is CASRPEGSLDTQYF. The DNA for the CDR3 is TGTGCCAGCAGACCCGAGGGTAGTTTGGATACGCAGTATTTT. V is TRBV27 and J is TRBJ2-3; D perhaps matches TRBD2 (5 bases). With 6 bases removed from V and 6 bases from J, the gap between germline ends came to 16 bases. This CDR3 has 14 amino acids. Germline CDR1 and CDR2: MNHEY and SMNVEV (reference sequence).

The table lists this clonotype with a few counts. The chain recombines TRBV11-2 with TRBJ2-7; 9 bases are shared with TRBD2. The germline CDR1 and CDR2 sequences are SGHAT and FQNNGV. The CDR3 runs 20 residues. V lost 1 base, J lost 0 bases, and 16 bases stayed unmatched. The CDR3 DNA follows: TGTGCCAGCAGCTTAGGAGTCAGCGGGGGGACATCCCTGAGCTCCTACGAGCAGTACTTC. This sequence encodes CASSLGVSGGTSLSSYEQYF.

V gene TRBV5-1 combines with J gene TRBJ2-7, with TRBD1 identical over 7 bases. V lost 0 bases and J lost 2; bases outside the gene matches: 14. The CDR3 consists of 18 residues. Germline V gene sequence: CDR1 SGHRS, CDR2 YFSETQ. CDR3 residues: CASSLAGTAIGRAYEQYF. The CDR3 DNA follows: TGCGCCAGCAGCTTGGCCGGGACAGCTATAGGTAGGGCCTACGAGCAGTACTTC.

The gene calls are TRBV7-2 and TRBJ2-1; D is possibly TRBD1 or TRBD2 (6 bases each). Trimming stripped 4 bases from V and 7 bases from J, with 20 bases between. The CDR3 is made up of 16 amino acids. The germline V gene has CDR1 SGHTA and CDR2 FQGNSA. The DNA of the CDR3 is TGTGCCAGCAGCTCCAAGCAGCTCCGGGGGCGAAATGAGCAGTTCTTC. This translates into CASSSKQLRGRNEQFF.

At least ten counts were recorded for this clonotype. The J gene is TRBJ2-7, the V gene TRBV20-1; 10 bases are a match to TRBD2. Germline CDR1 reads DFQATT; CDR2 reads SNEGSKA (reference sequence). V lost 0 bases, J lost 0 bases, and 2 bases stayed unmatched. The CDR3 sequence is 15 residues long. CDR3 region: CSARDPSGSSYEQYF. In DNA, the CDR3 is TGCAGTGCTAGAGATCCTAGCGGGAGCTCCTACGAGCAGTACTTC.

This clonotype was recorded a few times. V and J are TRBV2 and TRBJ2-5; D possibly corresponds to TRBD1 (6 bases). The ends were cut back, 10 bases at V and 1 base at J, with 16 bases in the middle. CDR3 size: 14 residues. The V gene's germline CDR1 is SNHLY and CDR2 FYNNEI. CDR3 in DNA: TGTGCCACACACGGACAGCCTGTCCAAGAGACCCAGTACTTC. Protein: CATHGQPVQETQYF.